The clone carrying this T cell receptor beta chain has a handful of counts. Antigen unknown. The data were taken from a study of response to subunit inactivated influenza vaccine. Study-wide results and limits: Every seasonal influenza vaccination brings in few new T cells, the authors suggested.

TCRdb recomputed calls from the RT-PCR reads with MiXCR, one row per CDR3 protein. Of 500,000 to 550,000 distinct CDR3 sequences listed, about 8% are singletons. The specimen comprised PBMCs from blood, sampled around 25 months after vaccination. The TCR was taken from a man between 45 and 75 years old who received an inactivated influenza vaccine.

As DNA, the CDR3 is TGCAGTGCTAGAGGCCAGGAGAGGTATAGCACAGATACGCAGTATTTT. Translation gives CSARGQERYSTDTQYF. The chain has TRBV20-1 and TRBJ2-3; D remains unclear. CDR3 size: 16 residues. V shed 1 base and J shed 0 bases, with 14 bases lying between them. Germline values: CDR1 DFQATT, CDR2 SNEGSKA (reference sequence).